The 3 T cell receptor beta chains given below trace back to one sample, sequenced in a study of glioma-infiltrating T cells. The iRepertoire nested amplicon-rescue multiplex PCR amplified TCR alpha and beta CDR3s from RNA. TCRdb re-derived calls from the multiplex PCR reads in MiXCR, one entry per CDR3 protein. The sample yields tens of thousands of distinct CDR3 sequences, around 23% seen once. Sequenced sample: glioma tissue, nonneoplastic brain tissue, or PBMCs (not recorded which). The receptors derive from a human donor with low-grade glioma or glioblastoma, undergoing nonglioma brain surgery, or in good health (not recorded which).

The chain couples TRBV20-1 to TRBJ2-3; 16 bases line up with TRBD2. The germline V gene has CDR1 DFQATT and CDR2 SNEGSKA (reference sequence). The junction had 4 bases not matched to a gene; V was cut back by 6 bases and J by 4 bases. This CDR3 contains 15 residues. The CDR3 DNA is TGCAGTGCAGGGACTAGCGGGAGGGGGCCAGATACGCAGTATTTT. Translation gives CSAGTSGRGPDTQYF.

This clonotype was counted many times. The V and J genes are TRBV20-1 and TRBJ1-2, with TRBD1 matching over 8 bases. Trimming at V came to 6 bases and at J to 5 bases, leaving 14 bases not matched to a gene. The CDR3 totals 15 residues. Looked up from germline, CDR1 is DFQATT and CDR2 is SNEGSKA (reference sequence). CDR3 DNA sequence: TGCAGTGCCCCAAATCCGGGACAGGAGGCTTATGGCTACACCTTC. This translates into CSAPNPGQEAYGYTF.

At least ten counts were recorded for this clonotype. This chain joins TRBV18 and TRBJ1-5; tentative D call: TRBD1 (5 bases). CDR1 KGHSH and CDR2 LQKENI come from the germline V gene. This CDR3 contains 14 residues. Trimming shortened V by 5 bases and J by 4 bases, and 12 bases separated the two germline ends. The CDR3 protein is CASSAGTSNQPQHF. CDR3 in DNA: TGTGCCAGCTCAGCAGGGACGAGTAATCAGCCCCAGCATTTT.